The T cell receptor beta chain described here comes from a study of T-cell memory formation after mild COVID-19. Notes on the study in general: Cross-reactive memory apparently joined, as some responding clones appeared in pre-infection memory. Clones shrinking from day 15 to 85 showed even CD4/CD8 mixes; later expanders tilted CD4+. Chiefly within CM and EM were the contracting CD4+ clones; CD8+ ones were within EMRA. Second-wave clones reaching peak frequency on day 37 lacked confirmed SARS-CoV-2 specificity.

The V gene's germline CDR1 is SQVTM and CDR2 ANQGSEA. This CDR3 has 14 amino acids. The V gene end was trimmed by 1 base and the J gene end by 3 bases; junction bases not matched to a gene: 4. As regards this clonotype: Antigen: not known.

A single record per CDR3 protein comes from TCRdb applying MiXCR to the 5' RACE reads. This sample yields around 130,000 distinct CDR3 sequences, of which 14% are seen a single time; around 28% belongs to the top ten. The chain recombines TRBV29-1 with TRBJ2-3; TRBD2 matches at 7 bases. This TCR was recovered from an adult woman who had mild COVID-19 (a few samples of this study predate the infection). Cell type and time point are not known. Sequencing was carried out using PBMCs or a T cell subset sorted from them (not recorded which). As DNA, the CDR3 is TGCAGCGTTGAAGTTTGGGAGGGAACAGATACGCAGTATTTT. Translating it yields CSVEVWEGTDTQYF.